What follows are 30 T cell receptor beta chains derived from one specimen sequenced in a study. Measured with immunoSEQ multiplex PCR; TCRdb has only the in-frame clones, and not every one. Of under 90,000 clones listed, about 93% are singletons. Sequenced material: PBMCs. All receptors come from a man aged 35-49 years with rheumatoid arthritis.

The chain recombines TRBV18 with TRBJ2-7; 7 positions match TRBD1. Germline CDR1 and CDR2: KGHSH and LQKENI. The V gene end was trimmed by 3 bases and the J gene end by 0 bases; junction bases not matched to a gene: 2. The CDR3 covers 14 residues. The CDR3 sequence is CASSPGQHSYEQYF. The DNA for the CDR3 is TGTGCCAGCTCACCGGGACAGCACTCCTACGAGCAGTACTTC. The whole variable domain, filled in from reference TRBV18 and TRBJ2-7, reads NAGVMQNPRHLVRRRGQEARLRCSPMKGHSHVYWYRQLPEEGLKFMVYLQKENIIDESGMPKERFSAEFPKEGPSILRIQQVVRGDSAAYFCASSPGQHSYEQYFGPGTRLTVT.

This sequence joins TRBV9 and TRBJ1-5; 10 bases are a match to TRBD1. Looked up from germline, CDR1 is SGDLS and CDR2 is YYNGEE. The CDR3 sequence is 14 residues long. V shed 5 bases and J 5 bases; nucleotides not matched to a gene: 4. This CDR3 reads CASSTGTGDQPQHF. The CDR3 DNA reads TGTGCCAGCAGTACCGGGACAGGGGATCAGCCCCAGCATTTT. The variable domain in full, completed from reference TRBV9 and TRBJ1-5, reads DSGVTQTPKHLITATGQRVTLRCSPRSGDLSVYWYQQSLDQGLQFLIQYYNGEERAKGNILERFSAQQFPDLHSELNLSSLELGDSALYFCASSTGTGDQPQHFGDGTRLSIL.

The gene calls are TRBV6-5 and TRBJ1-1, with a tentative D call TRBD1 (5 bases). The length of the CDR3 is 14 residues. V lost 5 bases, J lost 3 bases, and 13 bases lay in between. Germline V gene lookup returns CDR1 MNHEY and CDR2 SVGAGI. Here the CDR3 DNA reads TGTGCCAGCAGTAGCCCGGGACGGTACACTGAAGCTTTCTTT. Translated: CASSSPGRYTEAFF.

This chain links TRBV6-5 with TRBJ2-1; D is uncertain. Trimming removed 2 bases at V and 6 bases at J, with 11 bases between. This CDR3 region has 14 residues. In germline, CDR1 is MNHEY, CDR2 SVGAGI. CDR3 nucleotide sequence: TGTGCCAGCAGTTACACCGCAGGCCCCAATGAGCAGTTCTTC. It specifies CASSYTAGPNEQFF.

This clone was seen only a few times. The chain employs TRBV7-6 and TRBJ2-3, with 13 positions matching TRBD2. This CDR3 has 16 amino acids. The ends lost 5 bases at V and 1 base at J; junction bases unmatched: 3. Looked up from germline, CDR1 is SGHVS and CDR2 is FNYEAQ. The CDR3, as DNA: TGTGCCAGCAGCCCAGGACTAGCGGGGGGCACAGATACGCAGTATTTT. As protein: CASSPGLAGGTDTQYF.

In this sample, this clone turned up a few times. The gene calls are TRBV30 and TRBJ1-6, with D possibly TRBD1 on 5 matching bases. This CDR3 contains 13 residues. The germline V gene has CDR1 GTSNPN and CDR2 SVGIG (reference sequence). V was clipped by 0 bases and J by 8 bases, with 8 bases between them. As DNA, the CDR3 is TGTGCCTGGAGTGTAGGAGGGGATTCACCCCTCCACTTT. This encodes CAWSVGGDSPLHF.

The genes are TRBV20-1 and TRBJ1-3; no firm D call. V was shortened by 2 bases and J by 1 base, with 0 bases between the two germline ends. Germline CDR1 is DFQATT and CDR2 is SNEGSKA (reference sequence). This CDR3 contains 11 residues. CDR3 region: CSARSGNTIYF. DNA for the CDR3: TGCAGTGCTAGATCTGGAAACACCATATATTTT.

This clone appeared once. This chain joins TRBV20-1 and TRBJ2-3; D is ambiguous. The CDR3 contains 10 residues. Germline V lookup: CDR1 DFQATT, CDR2 SNEGSKA (reference sequence). In nucleotides, the CDR3 is TGCAGCACGAATCGGGATACGCAGTATTTT. Translation gives CSTNRDTQYF.

The J gene is TRBJ2-1, the V gene TRBV11-3; D ambiguous. CDR1 is SGHNT, CDR2 YENEEA, per germline. This CDR3 spans 15 amino acids. V dropped 1 base and J dropped 5 bases, with 12 bases sitting between them. CDR3 region: CASSLGPLRHNEQFF. The CDR3 DNA reads TGTGCCAGCAGCTTAGGACCCCTGAGGCACAATGAGCAGTTCTTC.

J is TRBJ2-1 and V is TRBV28, with unresolved D. The V end was cut by 1 base, the J end by 3 bases, with 7 bases between. CDR3 length: 14 amino acids. Germline CDR1 reads MDHEN; CDR2 reads SYDVKM. In nucleotides, the CDR3 is TGTGCCAGCAGTTTATTGGCCTACTACAATGAGCAGTTCTTC. It encodes CASSLLAYYNEQFF.

The V and J genes are TRBV2 and TRBJ2-1, with 10 positions matching TRBD1. Germline CDR1 is SNHLY and CDR2 is FYNNEI. The CDR3 sequence is 15 residues long. The trim removed 1 base at V and 9 bases at J, leaving 6 bases unmatched. CDR3 sequence reads: CASSEVGQGSSEQFF. Written as DNA, the CDR3 is TGTGCCAGCAGTGAAGTGGGACAGGGGTCGTCTGAGCAGTTCTTC.

This clone has more than one count but fewer than ten. This sequence joins TRBV6-2 or TRBV6-3 and TRBJ1-1, with a tentative D call TRBD1 (5 bases). CDR3 size: 14 residues. The germline V and J ends were trimmed by 2 bases and 4 bases, with 11 bases remaining between them. Per the germline V gene, CDR1 is MNHEY and CDR2 is SVGEGT. The CDR3 DNA sequence: TGTGCCAGCAGTTACGAGGGGCGAAGCACTGAAGCTTTCTTT. The encoded protein is CASSYEGRSTEAFF.

The chain links TRBV21-1 to TRBJ1-5. TRBV21-1 is a listed pseudogene. The CDR3 length is 11 residues. CDR3 in amino acids: CASTSNQPQHF. The DNA of the CDR3 is TGTGCCAGCACCTCCAATCAGCCCCAGCATTTT.

The chain employs TRBV7-3 and TRBJ1-2; TRBD1 aligns across 8 bases. Trimming took 5 bases from V and 6 from J; bases not matched to a gene: 5. The CDR3 is made up of 13 amino acids. In germline, CDR1 is SGHTA, CDR2 FQGTGA. CDR3 coding DNA: TGTGCCAGCAGCCGAGGACAGGGAGATGGCTACACCTTC. This sequence encodes CASSRGQGDGYTF.

V is TRBV15 and J is TRBJ1-4; D call uncertain. CDR3 length equals 15 residues. V was trimmed by 0 bases and J by 7 bases, leaving 12 bases between them. Germline V gene sequence: CDR1 LNHNV, CDR2 YYDKDF (reference sequence). The CDR3 region is CATSRDGVMSEKLFF. Here the CDR3 DNA reads TGTGCCACCAGCAGAGATGGGGTGATGTCTGAAAAACTGTTTTTT.

The chain is built from TRBV6-1 and TRBJ1-2; TRBD1 aligns across 9 bases. The CDR3 covers 14 residues. CDR1 is MNHNS and CDR2 is SASEGT in the germline V gene. The V segment lost 1 base and the J segment 6 bases; nucleotides outside the gene matches: 3. The CDR3 reads CASSEGGTGNGYTF. The CDR3 DNA reads as TGTGCCAGCAGTGAAGGTGGGACAGGGAATGGCTACACCTTC.

In its sample, this clone was seen once. The chain links TRBV28 to TRBJ2-5; TRBD1 is a possible D gene (5 bases). Germline CDR1 is MDHEN and CDR2 is SYDVKM. V was trimmed by 4 bases and J by 1 base, leaving 13 bases between them. CDR3 size: 15 residues. CDR3 sequence reads: CASSSPTVPQETQYF. CDR3 DNA: TGTGCCAGCAGTTCCCCGACAGTCCCCCAAGAGACCCAGTACTTC.

The chain combines TRBV10-3 with TRBJ2-5; perhaps D is TRBD1 or TRBD2 (5 bases each). V dropped 3 bases and J dropped 0 bases, with 14 bases sitting between them. CDR1 is ENHRY, CDR2 SYGVKD, per germline. CDR3 length: 16 amino acids. The DNA of the CDR3 is TGTGCCATCAGTGAAGGTACCGAGGGACACCAAGAGACCCAGTACTTC. Its protein is CAISEGTEGHQETQYF.

The chain joins TRBV7-8 to TRBJ2-3, with 7 bases fitting TRBD2. This CDR3 has 14 residues. Germline assignment: CDR1 SGHVS and CDR2 FQNEAQ. With 5 bases clipped from V and 5 bases from J, the junction kept 7 bases outside the gene matches. As DNA, the CDR3 is TGTGCCAGCAGCCCCCCGGGGGAGGGAGATACGCAGTATTTT. Translated: CASSPPGEGDTQYF.

The V gene is TRBV6-2 or TRBV6-3, the J gene TRBJ2-1; D remains unclear. V shed 4 bases and J shed 2 bases, with 6 bases lying between them. This CDR3 has 13 amino acids. CDR1 is MNHEY, CDR2 SVGEGT, per germline. The CDR3 sequence is CASSLVTYNEQFF. CDR3 nucleotide sequence: TGTGCCAGCAGTTTGGTTACCTACAATGAGCAGTTCTTC.

The J gene is TRBJ2-7, the V gene TRBV9, with D perhaps matching TRBD1 (7 bases). The length of the CDR3 is 13 residues. Trimming pared 3 bases from V and 3 bases from J, leaving 10 bases between. Germline lookup yields CDR1 SGDLS and CDR2 YYNGEE. CDR3 region: CASSGGTDYEQYF. CDR3 DNA: TGTGCCAGCAGCGGCGGGACAGACTACGAGCAGTACTTC. Full variable domain (remainder filled in from reference TRBV9 and TRBJ2-7): DSGVTQTPKHLITATGQRVTLRCSPRSGDLSVYWYQQSLDQGLQFLIQYYNGEERAKGNILERFSAQQFPDLHSELNLSSLELGDSALYFCASSGGTDYEQYFGPGTRLTVT.

This clone showed up just once. The chain combines TRBV6-5 with TRBJ2-5; 10 nucleotides agree with TRBD1. This CDR3 has 14 residues. Germline V gene sequence: CDR1 MNHEY, CDR2 SVGAGI. Trimming removed 6 bases from V and 4 bases from J; junction bases left unmatched: 5. As DNA, the CDR3 is TGTGCCAGCAGCCGACAGGGGGCCGGAGAGACCCAGTACTTC. Translation gives CASSRQGAGETQYF.

V and J are TRBV27 and TRBJ1-6, with TRBD1 as a possible D gene (6 bases). Germline values: CDR1 MNHEY, CDR2 SMNVEV (reference sequence). CDR3 length: 16 residues. Trimming took 6 bases from V and 7 from J, leaving 19 bases between them. Here the CDR3 reads CASRVTGPGVNSPLHF. For the CDR3, the DNA is TGTGCCAGCAGGGTAACAGGGCCCGGGGTCAATTCACCCCTCCACTTT.

This chain connects TRBV11-3 to TRBJ2-7, with D hard to call. Trimming cost V 2 bases and J 3 bases, with 14 bases left between them. CDR1 and CDR2 (germline): SGHNT, YENEEA. There are 15 residues in the CDR3. The CDR3 is CASSLTTESVYEQYF. CDR3 nucleotides: TGTGCCAGCAGCTTAACTACAGAAAGCGTCTACGAGCAGTACTTC.

This clone was recorded only once. The chain recombines TRBV18 with TRBJ1-2; no firm D call. Trimming cost V 6 bases and J 0 bases, with 11 bases left between them. Germline V CDR1 and CDR2: KGHSH, LQKENI. This CDR3 has 14 amino acids. The CDR3 bases are TGTGCCAGCTCGCCGGGAAAGTCTAACTATGGCTACACCTTC. Translated, it gives CASSPGKSNYGYTF. The full variable domain, completed using reference TRBV18 and TRBJ1-2, is NAGVMQNPRHLVRRRGQEARLRCSPMKGHSHVYWYRQLPEEGLKFMVYLQKENIIDESGMPKERFSAEFPKEGPSILRIQQVVRGDSAAYFCASSPGKSNYGYTFGSGTRLTVV.

Regarding this clone: Germline and junction disagree at one end, which may indicate a read error. The chain couples TRBV14 to TRBJ1-6, with 8 positions matching TRBD1. This CDR3 spans 18 amino acids. The germline V gene has CDR1 SGHDN and CDR2 FVKESK. The CDR3 DNA reads TGTGCCAGCAGCAAAGACAGGGGTATCGGCTCCTATAATTCACCCCTCCACTTT. This sequence encodes CASSKDRGIGSYNSPLHF. Combining the CDR3 with reference TRBV14 and TRBJ1-6 gives the whole variable domain EAGVTQFPSHSVIEKGQTVTLRCDPISGHDNLYWYRRVMGKEIKFLLHFVKESKQDESGMPNNRFLAERTGGTYSTLKVQPAELEDSGVYFCASSKDRGIGSYNSPLHFGNGTRLTVT.

The chain is built from TRBV18 and TRBJ2-7, with TRBD1 matching over 8 bases. The CDR3 contains 13 residues. The V segment lost 0 bases and the J segment 13 bases; nucleotides outside the gene matches: 8. Germline CDR1 is KGHSH and CDR2 is LQKENI. CDR3 region: CASSPPIRDRTYF. The CDR3 DNA reads TGTGCCAGCTCACCACCCATTCGGGACAGGACCTACTTC.

The genes are TRBV5-4 and TRBJ1-1; D is uncertain. V gave up 0 bases and J gave up 2 bases, with 11 bases separating them. Germline V gives CDR1 SGHNT, CDR2 YYREEE (reference sequence). The CDR3 has 15 amino acids. The CDR3 spells CASSLAGPRNTEAFF. The CDR3 DNA reads as TGTGCCAGCAGCTTGGCCGGGCCCAGAAACACTGAAGCTTTCTTT.

V is TRBV30 and J is TRBJ1-2; D may be TRBD1 (5 bases). With 2 bases removed from V and 8 bases from J, the gap between germline ends came to 15 bases. The CDR3 is 13 amino acids. Germline CDR1 reads GTSNPN; CDR2 reads SVGIG (reference sequence). CDR3 sequence (DNA): TGTGCCTGGAGTAAGGGAGGGGCCGGCGGCTACACCTTC. It translates to CAWSKGGAGGYTF.

The rearrangement links TRBV7-2 to TRBJ2-5; 9 bases align to TRBD1. Germline trimming cut 5 bases from V and 3 bases from J; bases unmatched to any gene: 13. The CDR3 covers 17 residues. CDR1 is SGHTA, CDR2 FQGNSA, per germline. CDR3 nucleotides: TGTGCCAGCAGCCTTCGAGGGTCAACAGGGGGCGAAGAGACCCAGTACTTC. This sequence encodes CASSLRGSTGGEETQYF.